These 19 T cell receptor beta chains were all obtained from the same sample, sequenced in a study of T cells in Graves' hyperthyroidism and ophthalmopathy. TCR beta CDR3 regions were amplified from RNA transcripts. HTBI primers were used for first-round RT-PCR of the TCR CDR3. In TCRdb, the multiplex PCR reads were re-called with MiXCR into one record per CDR3 protein. The sample lists about 360,000 distinct CDR3 sequences, around 13% occurring once. The sequenced sample consisted of blood. Receptors were obtained from a woman under 30 with Graves' hyperthyroidism.

This chain links TRBV5-1 with TRBJ2-1; D is uncertain. Trimming shortened V by 1 base and J by 5 bases, and 7 bases separated the two germline ends. Looked up from germline, CDR1 is SGHRS and CDR2 is YFSETQ. The CDR3 length is 13 residues. This chain's CDR3 is CASSLILNNEQFF. In DNA, the CDR3 is TGCGCCAGCAGCTTGATACTTAACAATGAGCAGTTCTTC.

This clonotype was detected a few times. The chain joins TRBV10-3 to TRBJ1-2, with 7 bases matching TRBD1. Trimming cost V 0 bases and J 3 bases; bases outside gene matches: 10. The CDR3 is 17 amino acids. The germline CDR1 and CDR2 sequences are ENHRY and SYGVKD. This CDR3 reads CAISESLFGTAYYGYTF. Written as DNA, the CDR3 is TGTGCCATCAGTGAGTCCCTCTTCGGGACAGCCTACTATGGCTACACCTTC.

The chain is built from TRBV5-5 and TRBJ1-4; D might be TRBD1 (5 bases). From germline, CDR1 is SGHKS and CDR2 YYEKEE (reference sequence). There are 17 residues in the CDR3. The V end was cut by 9 bases, the J end by 0 bases, with 21 bases between. DNA of the CDR3: TGTGCCACGGGTCGGACGGCCGGGGGTGCAACTAATGAAAAACTGTTTTTT. Amino acid sequence: CATGRTAGGATNEKLFF.

This clonotype occurred many times. V is TRBV5-5 and J is TRBJ2-1; possible D gene TRBD1, 5 bases. Germline lookup yields CDR1 SGHKS and CDR2 YYEKEE (reference sequence). The CDR3 has 14 residues. Between the trimmed V and J ends, which lost 0 bases and 4 bases, there was a span of 8 bases. The CDR3 DNA follows: TGTGCCAGCAGCTTGGACCCAGGGTACAATGAGCAGTTCTTC. This codes for CASSLDPGYNEQFF. Full variable domain (remainder filled in from reference TRBV5-5 and TRBJ2-1): DAGVTQSPTHLIKTRGQQVTLRCSPISGHKSVSWYQQVLGQGPQFIFQYYEKEERGRGNFPDRFSARQFPNYSSELNVNALLLGDSALYLCASSLDPGYNEQFFGPGTRLTVL.

This clonotype was observed many times. J is TRBJ1-2 and V is TRBV5-8; D remains unclear. The CDR3 length is 14 residues. V lost 4 bases, J lost 0 bases, and 10 bases lay in between. Germline V CDR1 and CDR2: SGHTS, YDEGEE. The CDR3: CASSPDGANYGYTF. The CDR3 coding sequence is TGTGCCAGCAGCCCGGACGGAGCTAACTATGGCTACACCTTC.

This clonotype was counted once. A much larger clone lies a single base off, so this may be a read error. This chain links TRBV12-3 or TRBV12-4 with TRBJ2-5, with TRBD1 as a possible D gene (6 bases). This CDR3 comprises 14 residues. The DNA for the CDR3 is TGTGCCAGCAGTCTTACAGGGCCCCAAGAGACCCAGTGCTTC. As protein: CASSLTGPQETQCF.

This clonotype was found a few times. The chain recombines TRBV12-3 or TRBV12-4 with TRBJ1-5; D perhaps matches TRBD1 (6 bases). The ends were cut back, 6 bases at V and 2 bases at J, with 11 bases in the middle. This CDR3 comprises 14 residues. The CDR3, as DNA: TGTGCCAGCAGGCCCAGGGGCCGCAATCAGCCCCAGCATTTT. This translates into CASRPRGRNQPQHF.

This clonotype was seen many times. This rearrangement joins TRBV7-8 to TRBJ2-7; weak D call: TRBD2 (6 bases). Trimming stripped 5 bases from V and 5 bases from J, with 10 bases between. Germline values: CDR1 SGHVS, CDR2 FQNEAQ. The CDR3 spans 12 residues. DNA of the CDR3: TGTGCCAGCAGCCCGTGGAGGGACGAGCAGTACTTC. Its protein is CASSPWRDEQYF.

Many counts were recorded for this clonotype. DNA of the CDR3: TGTGCCTGGAGTAGGGCCGGGACAGGGGGCTTAGAGCAGTACTTC. This sequence encodes CAWSRAGTGGLEQYF. This chain uses TRBV30 with TRBJ2-7, with TRBD1 matching over 12 bases. Trimming removed 2 bases from V and 7 bases from J; junction bases left unmatched: 9. Germline V gene data show CDR1 as GTSNPN and CDR2 as SVGIG (reference sequence). CDR3 size: 15 residues.

This clonotype has more than one count but fewer than ten. A read error may be the cause here, since a much bigger clone is one base away. The CDR3 bases are TGTGCCAGCAGCCAAGACAGGGAAGGCTACACCTTC. Protein product: CASSQDREGYTF. The J gene is TRBJ1-2, the V gene TRBV14; D is perhaps TRBD1 (5 bases). Looked up from germline, CDR1 is SGHDN and CDR2 is FVKESK. This CDR3 has 12 residues. The V end lost 0 bases, the J end lost 8 bases, and 7 bases lay between the germline ends.

This clonotype showed up many times. CDR3 amino acids: CASSPATTGEGTGELFF. In nucleotides, the CDR3 is TGCGCCAGCAGCCCCGCAACTACAGGGGAGGGGACCGGGGAGCTGTTTTTT. V and J are TRBV5-1 and TRBJ2-2; D may match TRBD1 or TRBD2 (7 bases each). V dropped 4 bases and J dropped 5 bases, with 21 bases sitting between them. CDR3 size: 17 residues. The germline V gene encodes CDR1 SGHRS and CDR2 YFSETQ.

This clonotype was seen ten or more times. The chain has TRBV5-1 and TRBJ2-1; D could derive from TRBD1 or TRBD2 (5 bases each). The V end lost 0 bases, the J end lost 8 bases, and 12 bases lay between the germline ends. CDR1 and CDR2 from the germline V gene are SGHRS and YFSETQ. The CDR3 consists of 14 residues. The CDR3 DNA reads as TGCGCCAGCAGCTTGGCGCCCCCGGGGCATGAGCAGTTCTTC. Translation gives CASSLAPPGHEQFF.

This clonotype appeared a few times. V and J are TRBV6-1 and TRBJ1-4; TRBD1 matches 9 bases. The CDR3 runs to 15 residues. Germline V gives CDR1 MNHNS, CDR2 SASEGT. V shed 6 bases, J shed 8 bases, and the junction held 10 bases outside the gene matches. This CDR3 reads CASSPGTGLLEKLFF. DNA for the CDR3: TGTGCCAGCAGCCCCGGGACAGGGTTGTTGGAAAAACTGTTTTTT.

This chain connects TRBV5-4 to TRBJ2-5; D possibly corresponds to TRBD1 (5 bases). Between the trimmed V and J ends, which lost 4 bases and 5 bases, there was a span of 12 bases. CDR3 length: 13 residues. CDR1 is SGHNT, CDR2 YYREEE, per germline (reference sequence). The CDR3 DNA follows: TGTGCCAGCAGCAGGACACTGGGTGAGACCCAGTACTTC. It encodes CASSRTLGETQYF.

This clonotype was picked up a small number of times. The J gene is TRBJ2-3, the V gene TRBV3-1; 8 bases align to TRBD2. CDR3 length equals 16 residues. The germline CDR1 and CDR2 sequences are LGHDT and YNNKEL (reference sequence). V gave up 4 bases and J gave up 5 bases; unmatched junction bases: 11. This chain's CDR3 is CASSPSPAGGGDTQYF. Written as DNA, the CDR3 is TGTGCCAGCAGCCCCTCCCCTGCGGGGGGAGGAGATACGCAGTATTTT.

Concerning this clonotype itself: The junction shows a germline mismatch at one end, possibly a read error. CDR3 protein: CAWSGGFDDQPQHF. The DNA of the CDR3 is TGTGCCTGGAGTGGCGGGTTCGACGATCAGCCCCAGCACTTT. This sequence joins TRBV30 and TRBJ1-5; the D is unclear. The CDR3 contains 14 residues. CDR1 is GTSNPN, CDR2 SVGIG, per germline (reference sequence).

The V call is TRBV6-1, the J call TRBJ2-1; D perhaps matches TRBD2 (6 bases). Trimming shortened V by 4 bases and J by 7 bases, and 26 bases separated the two germline ends. Per the germline V gene, CDR1 is MNHNS and CDR2 is SASEGT. The CDR3 runs 18 residues. The CDR3 sequence is CASSVMASVMMSGNEQFF. The CDR3 DNA sequence: TGTGCCAGCAGTGTTATGGCTAGCGTCATGATGTCCGGGAATGAGCAGTTCTTC.

This clonotype was counted at least ten times. The gene calls are TRBV7-8 and TRBJ1-6; D remains ambiguous. V lost 1 base, J lost 9 bases, and 10 bases lay in between. This CDR3 is built from 14 residues. Looked up from germline, CDR1 is SGHVS and CDR2 is FQNEAQ. The CDR3 DNA follows: TGTGCCAGCAGCTTAGATGGCCGCAGTTCACCCCTCCACTTT. Encoded protein: CASSLDGRSSPLHF.

This clonotype was seen ten or more times. The chain joins TRBV27 to TRBJ1-1, with D maybe TRBD1 (6 bases). The CDR3 consists of 14 residues. Trimming pared 5 bases from V and 0 bases from J, leaving 10 bases between. Germline V lookup: CDR1 MNHEY, CDR2 SMNVEV (reference sequence). The CDR3 coding sequence is TGTGCCAGCAGTCAACAGGGCTTGAACACTGAAGCTTTCTTT. Its protein product is CASSQQGLNTEAFF.